The next 6 T cell receptor beta chains were all read from a single sample in a study of cytomegalovirus exposure and HLA in healthy donors. 60 Vbeta and 13 Jbeta primers were used in PCR. The data were produced by immunoSEQ multiplex PCR, yet TCRdb's version contains in-frame clones alone and is incomplete. The table lists about 110,000 clones, with about 0.59% in the top ten. The material sequenced was PBMCs. These receptors were obtained from a man aged 45-60 years in good health and CMV-seronegative.

The V gene is TRBV4-1, the J gene TRBJ2-3; 8 nucleotides agree with TRBD1. CDR1 and CDR2 from the germline V gene are MGHRA and YSYEKL. V was clipped by 5 bases and J by 8 bases; unmatched bases: 21. CDR3 length equals 18 residues. The CDR3 bases are TGCGCCAGCAGCTCCCGGCCCCCTCCCAGCGCCGACAGGGGTACGCAGTATTTT. The encoded protein is CASSSRPPPSADRGTQYF.

The J gene is TRBJ1-2, the V gene TRBV15; D is unresolved. The CDR3 has 16 amino acids. Germline V gene lookup returns CDR1 LNHNV and CDR2 YYDKDF (reference sequence). V was pared by 0 bases and J by 4 bases, with 15 bases between. The CDR3 region is CATSRDLKGGAYGYTF. The CDR3 DNA reads TGTGCCACCAGCAGAGATCTGAAGGGAGGTGCCTATGGCTACACCTTC.

V gene TRBV7-8 combines with J gene TRBJ1-1; tentative D call: TRBD1 (6 bases). The V end lost 5 bases, the J end lost 5 bases, and 9 bases lay between the germline ends. Germline V lookup: CDR1 SGHVS, CDR2 FQNEAQ. The CDR3 length is 12 residues. Here the CDR3 DNA reads TGTGCCAGCAGCGAAGGGGGTACTGAAGCTTTCTTT. Residues: CASSEGGTEAFF.

As regards this clone: The same CDR3 also results from other DNA sequences found in this sample. The genes are TRBV9 and TRBJ2-7; TRBD2 aligns across 7 bases. Germline V gene lookup returns CDR1 SGDLS and CDR2 YYNGEE. The V gene end was trimmed by 0 bases and the J gene end by 2 bases; junction bases not matched to a gene: 2. This CDR3 region has 14 residues. The CDR3 here is CASSVGGGTYEQYF. The CDR3 DNA reads as TGTGCCAGCAGCGTAGGGGGGGGGACCTACGAGCAGTACTTC.

J is TRBJ1-5 and V is TRBV7-3, with 7 bases lining up with TRBD1. Trimming at V came to 3 bases and at J to 0 bases, leaving 11 bases not matched to a gene. This CDR3 region has 18 residues. The germline V gene encodes CDR1 SGHTA and CDR2 FQGTGA. The DNA of the CDR3 is TGTGCCAGCAGCTTCCTCCGGGACAGCCAGTATAGCAATCAGCCCCAGCATTTT. It encodes CASSFLRDSQYSNQPQHF.

The chain joins TRBV5-4 to TRBJ2-7; 9 bases match TRBD1. Germline V gene data show CDR1 as SGHNT and CDR2 as YYREEE (reference sequence). The CDR3 loop spans 13 amino acids. Trimming took 4 bases from V and 6 from J; bases not matched to a gene: 5. The CDR3 nucleotides are TGTGCCAGCAGCAGGACAGGGGTTGGCGAGCAGTACTTC. Its protein is CASSRTGVGEQYF.